This record concerns one T cell receptor (beta chain) sequence. The germline V gene encodes CDR1 MDHEN and CDR2 SYDVKM. V was pared by 6 bases and J by 11 bases, with 7 bases of the junction left unmatched. The CDR3 covers 12 residues. This sample is part of a study of blood T cell repertoires in COVID-19. Generated by immunoSEQ multiplex PCR, the TCRdb table keeps only in-frame clones and is missing some. The data show 200,000 to 250,000 clones, with 89% seen just once and around 6.9% held by the top ten. The sequenced sample consisted of peripheral blood. The rearrangement uses TRBV28 and TRBJ2-1, with 7 bases aligning to TRBD2. This TCR derives from a man in his 60s who had recovered from COVID-19. Written as DNA, the CDR3 is TGTGCCAGCAGCTACTCCGGGACTAAGCAGTTCTTC. It is translated as CASSYSGTKQFF.